This T cell receptor (beta chain) was observed in a study of T-cell reconstitution after alpha-beta-depleted transplantation in children. Worth noting for this clonotype: The antigen is not known.

Germline lookup yields CDR1 SGHDN and CDR2 FVKESK. This CDR3 has 16 amino acids. The ends lost 0 bases at V and 7 bases at J; junction bases unmatched: 9. General observations from the study: In patients about two months after transplant, alpha-beta T cells reportedly arose from several hundred expanded graft clones. T-cell counts and diversity were attributed mostly to newly produced T cells one year after transplant.

Library preparation (for TCRbeta) was performed with unique molecular identifiers. One entry per CDR3 protein, called by TCRdb with MiXCR from the PCR reads. This sample has fewer than 750,000 distinct CDR3 sequences, with 25% to 30% found just once. V and J are TRBV14 and TRBJ2-1; TRBD2 agrees at 7 bases. Sequenced material: PBMCs, taken before TCRalphabeta/CD19-depleted stem cell transplant. The clonotype comes from a boy under three years old with Wiskott-Aldrich syndrome, due to receive a stem cell transplant. The CDR3 reads CASSQDGREWENEQFF. In DNA form, the CDR3 reads TGTGCCAGCAGCCAAGATGGGCGGGAGTGGGAAAATGAGCAGTTCTTC.